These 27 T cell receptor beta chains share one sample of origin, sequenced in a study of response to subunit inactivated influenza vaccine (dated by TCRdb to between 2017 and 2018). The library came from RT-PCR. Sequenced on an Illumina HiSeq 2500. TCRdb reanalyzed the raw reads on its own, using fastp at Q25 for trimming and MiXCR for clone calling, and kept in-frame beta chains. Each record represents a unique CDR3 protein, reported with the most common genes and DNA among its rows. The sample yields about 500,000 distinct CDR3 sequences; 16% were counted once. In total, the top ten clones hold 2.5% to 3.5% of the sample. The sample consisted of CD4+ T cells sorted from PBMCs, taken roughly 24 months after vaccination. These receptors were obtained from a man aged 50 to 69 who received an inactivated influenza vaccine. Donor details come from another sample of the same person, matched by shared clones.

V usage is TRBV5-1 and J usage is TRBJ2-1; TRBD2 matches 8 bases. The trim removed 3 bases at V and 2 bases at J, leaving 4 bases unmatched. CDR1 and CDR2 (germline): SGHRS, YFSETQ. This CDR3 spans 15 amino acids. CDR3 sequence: CASSSTSGPYNEQFF. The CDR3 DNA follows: TGCGCCAGCAGCTCTACTAGCGGCCCCTACAATGAGCAGTTCTTC. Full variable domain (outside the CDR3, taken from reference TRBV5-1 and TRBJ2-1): KAGVTQTPRYLIKTRGQQVTLSCSPISGHRSVSWYQQTPGQGLQFLFEYFSETQRNKGNFPGRFSGRQFSNSRSEMNVSTLELGDSALYLCASSSTSGPYNEQFFGPGTRLTVL.

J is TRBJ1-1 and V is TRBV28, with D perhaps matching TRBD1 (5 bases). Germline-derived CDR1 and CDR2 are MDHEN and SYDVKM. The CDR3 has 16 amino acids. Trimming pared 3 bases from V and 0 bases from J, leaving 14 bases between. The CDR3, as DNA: TGTGCCAGCAGTTTTCAGGGCAAGGCGATGAACACTGAAGCTTTCTTT. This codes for CASSFQGKAMNTEAFF.

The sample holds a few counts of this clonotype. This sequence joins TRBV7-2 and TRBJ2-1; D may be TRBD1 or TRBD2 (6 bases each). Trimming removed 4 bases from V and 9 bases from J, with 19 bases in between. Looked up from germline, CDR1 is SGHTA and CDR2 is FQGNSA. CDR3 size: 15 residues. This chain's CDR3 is CASSSRGPSLGEQFF. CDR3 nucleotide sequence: TGTGCCAGCAGCTCCCGGGGGCCCTCTTTGGGTGAGCAGTTCTTC.

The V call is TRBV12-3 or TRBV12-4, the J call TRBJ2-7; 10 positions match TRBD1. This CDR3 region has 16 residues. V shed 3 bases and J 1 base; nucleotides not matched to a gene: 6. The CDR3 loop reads CASSFRDRGSSYEQYF. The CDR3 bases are TGTGCCAGCAGTTTTCGGGACAGGGGTTCGTCCTACGAGCAGTACTTC.

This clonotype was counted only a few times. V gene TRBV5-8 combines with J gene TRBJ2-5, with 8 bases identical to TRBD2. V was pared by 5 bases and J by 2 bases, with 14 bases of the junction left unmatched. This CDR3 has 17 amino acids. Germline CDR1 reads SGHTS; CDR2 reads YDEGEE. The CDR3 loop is CASSRLGSGRGQETQYF. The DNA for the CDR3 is TGTGCCAGCAGTCGATTGGGGAGCGGGAGAGGGCAAGAGACCCAGTACTTC.

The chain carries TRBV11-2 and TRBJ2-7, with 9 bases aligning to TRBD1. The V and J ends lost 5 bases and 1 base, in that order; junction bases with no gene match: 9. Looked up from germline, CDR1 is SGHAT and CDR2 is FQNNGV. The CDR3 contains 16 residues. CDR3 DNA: TGTGCCAGCAGCCCGATCCGGGACAGGGAGTCCTACGAGCAGTACTTC. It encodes CASSPIRDRESYEQYF. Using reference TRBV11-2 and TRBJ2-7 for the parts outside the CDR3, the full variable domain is EAGVAQSPRYKIIEKRQSVAFWCNPISGHATLYWYQQILGQGPKLLIQFQNNGVVDDSQLPKDRFSAERLKGVDSTLKIQPAKLEDSAVYLCASSPIRDRESYEQYFGPGTRLTVT.

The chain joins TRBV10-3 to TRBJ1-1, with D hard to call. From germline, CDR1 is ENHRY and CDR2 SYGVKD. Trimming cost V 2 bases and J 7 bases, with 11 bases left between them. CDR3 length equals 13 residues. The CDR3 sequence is CAISETTAGEAFF. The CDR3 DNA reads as TGTGCCATCAGTGAGACGACGGCTGGTGAAGCTTTCTTT.

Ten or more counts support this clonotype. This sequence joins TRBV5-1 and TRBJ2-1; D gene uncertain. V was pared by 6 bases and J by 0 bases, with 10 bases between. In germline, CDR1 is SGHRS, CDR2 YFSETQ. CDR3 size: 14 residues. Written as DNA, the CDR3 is TGCGCCAGCAAAGACTCCACCTCCTACAATGAGCAGTTCTTC. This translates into CASKDSTSYNEQFF.

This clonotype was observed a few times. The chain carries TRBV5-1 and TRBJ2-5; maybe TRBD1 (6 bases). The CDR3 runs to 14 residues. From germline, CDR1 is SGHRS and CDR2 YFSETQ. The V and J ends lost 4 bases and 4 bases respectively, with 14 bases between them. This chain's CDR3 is CASSKGELRETQYF. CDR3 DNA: TGCGCCAGCAGCAAGGGGGAGTTGCGAGAGACCCAGTACTTC.

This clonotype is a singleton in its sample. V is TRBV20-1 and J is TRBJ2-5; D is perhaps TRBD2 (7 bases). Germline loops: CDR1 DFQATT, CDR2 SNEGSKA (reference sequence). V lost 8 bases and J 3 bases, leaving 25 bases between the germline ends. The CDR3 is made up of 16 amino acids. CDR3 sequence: CSSSGTIKYREETQYF. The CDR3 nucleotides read TGCAGTAGCAGCGGGACAATCAAGTATCGGGAAGAGACCCAGTACTTC.

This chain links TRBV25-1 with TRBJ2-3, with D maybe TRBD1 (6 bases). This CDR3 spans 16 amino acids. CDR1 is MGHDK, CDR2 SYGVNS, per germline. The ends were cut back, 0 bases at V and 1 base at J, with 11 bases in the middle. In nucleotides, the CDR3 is TGTGCCAGCAGTGAATATCAGGGGATTCGCACAGATACGCAGTATTTT. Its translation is CASSEYQGIRTDTQYF.

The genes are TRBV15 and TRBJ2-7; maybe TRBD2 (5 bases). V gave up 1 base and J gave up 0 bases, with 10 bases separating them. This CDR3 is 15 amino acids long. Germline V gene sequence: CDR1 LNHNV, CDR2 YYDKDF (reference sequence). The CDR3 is CATSRGGVYSYEQYF. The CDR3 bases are TGTGCCACCAGCAGAGGGGGAGTCTACTCCTACGAGCAGTACTTC. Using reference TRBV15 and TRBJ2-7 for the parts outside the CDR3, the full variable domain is DAMVIQNPRYQVTQFGKPVTLSCSQTLNHNVMYWYQQKSSQAPKLLFHYYDKDFNNEADTPDNFQSRRPNTSFCFLDIRSPGLGDTAMYLCATSRGGVYSYEQYFGPGTRLTVT.

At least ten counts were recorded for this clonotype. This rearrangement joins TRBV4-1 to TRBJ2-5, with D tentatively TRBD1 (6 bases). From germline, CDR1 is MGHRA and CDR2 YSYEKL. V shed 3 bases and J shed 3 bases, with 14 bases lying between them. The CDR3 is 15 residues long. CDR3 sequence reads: CASSHPFQGKETQYF. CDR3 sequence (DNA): TGCGCCAGCAGCCATCCCTTTCAGGGGAAAGAGACCCAGTACTTC.

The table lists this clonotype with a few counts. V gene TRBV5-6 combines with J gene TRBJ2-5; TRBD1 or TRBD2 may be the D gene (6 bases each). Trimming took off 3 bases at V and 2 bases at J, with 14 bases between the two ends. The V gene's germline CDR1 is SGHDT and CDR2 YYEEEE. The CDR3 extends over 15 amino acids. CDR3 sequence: CASSWGASGQETQYF. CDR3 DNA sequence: TGTGCCAGCAGCTGGGGGGCCAGCGGACAAGAGACCCAGTACTTC.

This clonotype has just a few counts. CDR3 in amino acids: CASSLGRANYGYTF. The CDR3 bases are TGTGCCAGCAGTTTAGGACGAGCTAACTATGGCTACACCTTC. This sequence joins TRBV27 and TRBJ1-2; D is uncertain. This CDR3 has 14 amino acids. V dropped 2 bases and J dropped 0 bases, with 7 bases sitting between them. From germline, CDR1 is MNHEY and CDR2 SMNVEV (reference sequence).

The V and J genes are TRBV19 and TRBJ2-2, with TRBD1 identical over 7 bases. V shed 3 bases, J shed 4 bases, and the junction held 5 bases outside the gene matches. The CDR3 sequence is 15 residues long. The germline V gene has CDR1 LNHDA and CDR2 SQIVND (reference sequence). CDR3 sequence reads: CASSMRQGGTGELFF. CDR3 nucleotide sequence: TGTGCCAGTAGTATGCGACAGGGTGGCACCGGGGAGCTGTTTTTT.

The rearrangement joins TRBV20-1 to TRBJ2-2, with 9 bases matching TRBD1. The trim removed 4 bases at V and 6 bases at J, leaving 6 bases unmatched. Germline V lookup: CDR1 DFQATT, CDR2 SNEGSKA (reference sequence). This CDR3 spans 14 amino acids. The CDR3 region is CSAKGQGRSGELFF. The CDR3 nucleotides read TGCAGTGCTAAGGGACAGGGAAGGTCCGGGGAGCTGTTTTTT.

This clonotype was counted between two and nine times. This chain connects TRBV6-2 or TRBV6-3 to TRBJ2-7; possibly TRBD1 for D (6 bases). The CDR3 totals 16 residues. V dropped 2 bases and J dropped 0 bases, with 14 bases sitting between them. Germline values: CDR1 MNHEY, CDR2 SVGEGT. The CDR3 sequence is CASSYMRTASSYEQYF. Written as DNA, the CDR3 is TGTGCCAGCAGTTACATGAGGACAGCTAGCTCCTACGAGCAGTACTTC.

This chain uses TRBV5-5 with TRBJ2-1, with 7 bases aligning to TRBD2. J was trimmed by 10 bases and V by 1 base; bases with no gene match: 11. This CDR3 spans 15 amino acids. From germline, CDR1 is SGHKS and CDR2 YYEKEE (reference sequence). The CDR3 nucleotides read TGTGCCAGCAGCTTGAACCATGGGGCGGGAGCAGAGCAGTTCTTC. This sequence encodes CASSLNHGAGAEQFF.

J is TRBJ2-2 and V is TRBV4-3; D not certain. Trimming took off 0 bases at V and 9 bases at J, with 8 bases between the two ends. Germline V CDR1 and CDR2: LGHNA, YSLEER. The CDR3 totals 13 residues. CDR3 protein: CASSQDPARELFF. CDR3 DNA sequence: TGCGCCAGCAGCCAAGATCCGGCGCGGGAGCTGTTTTTT.

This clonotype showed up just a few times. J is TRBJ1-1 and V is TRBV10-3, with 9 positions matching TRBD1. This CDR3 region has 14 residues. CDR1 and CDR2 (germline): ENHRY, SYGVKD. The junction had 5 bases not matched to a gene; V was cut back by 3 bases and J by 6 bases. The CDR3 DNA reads TGTGCCATCAGTGAAAGACAGGGGGAGGCTGAAGCTTTCTTT. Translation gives CAISERQGEAEAFF.

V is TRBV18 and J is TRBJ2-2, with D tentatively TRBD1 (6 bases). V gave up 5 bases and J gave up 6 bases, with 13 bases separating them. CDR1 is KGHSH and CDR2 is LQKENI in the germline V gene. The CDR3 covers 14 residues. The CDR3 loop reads CASSKLTGPGELFF. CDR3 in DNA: TGTGCCAGCTCAAAACTTACAGGGCCCGGGGAGCTGTTTTTT.

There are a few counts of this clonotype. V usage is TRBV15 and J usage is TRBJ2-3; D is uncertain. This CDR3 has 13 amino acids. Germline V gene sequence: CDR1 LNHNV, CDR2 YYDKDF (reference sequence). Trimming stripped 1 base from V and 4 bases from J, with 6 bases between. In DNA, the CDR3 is TGTGCCACCAGCAGAGCAGGTTCAGATACGCAGTATTTT. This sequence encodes CATSRAGSDTQYF.

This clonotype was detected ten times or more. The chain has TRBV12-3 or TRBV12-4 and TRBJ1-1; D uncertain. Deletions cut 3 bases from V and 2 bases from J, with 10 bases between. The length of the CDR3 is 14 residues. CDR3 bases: TGTGCCAGCAGTTTTTTTCACAGCAACACTGAAGCTTTCTTT. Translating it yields CASSFFHSNTEAFF.

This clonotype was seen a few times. CDR3 amino acids: CASSRIATPIYSNQPQHF. The CDR3 DNA is TGCGCCAGCAGCCGGATCGCGACACCGATCTATAGCAATCAGCCCCAGCATTTT. This chain connects TRBV4-1 to TRBJ1-5; D gene uncertain. Germline V gene sequence: CDR1 MGHRA, CDR2 YSYEKL. This CDR3 spans 18 amino acids. V was clipped by 4 bases and J by 0 bases, with 19 bases between them.

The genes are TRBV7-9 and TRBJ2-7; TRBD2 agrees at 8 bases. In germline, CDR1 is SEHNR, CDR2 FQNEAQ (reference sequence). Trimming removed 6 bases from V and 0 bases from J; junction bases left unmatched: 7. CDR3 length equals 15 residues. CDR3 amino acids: CASSYSGTYSYEQYF. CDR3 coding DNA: TGTGCCAGCAGTTATAGCGGGACCTACTCCTACGAGCAGTACTTC.

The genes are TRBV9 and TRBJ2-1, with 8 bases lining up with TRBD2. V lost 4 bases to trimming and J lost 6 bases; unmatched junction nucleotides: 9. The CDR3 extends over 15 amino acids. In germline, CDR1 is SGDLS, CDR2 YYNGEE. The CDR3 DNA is TGTGCCAGCAGCCCGCGGGGGGCGGGAGTCAATGAGCAGTTCTTC. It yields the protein CASSPRGAGVNEQFF.